This TCR beta chain was observed in a study of blood T cell repertoires in COVID-19 (dated by TCRdb to 2019 to 2021). Some background on the complete study: The collaborator samples originated in the United States, Italy and Spain and spanned the acute and convalescent phases of COVID-19. The repertoires were released in a freely available public database intended as a resource for research on the immune response to SARS-CoV-2. The prospective study material was composed of cDNA or gDNA derived from T cells, B-cell-depleted T cells, or PBMCs. HLA class I and class II types, where available, came from metadata supplied by the sample provider rather than from assay-based typing. The sample metadata nearly always contained a de-identified subject ID, COVID-19 status, age in years and sex. Samples were obtained from the ongoing ImmuneRACE study (first 160 participants) and from approximately 1,200 subjects provided by 6 global collaborators. Deeply sampled blood TCRbeta repertoires from subjects exposed to, actively infected with, or recovered from COVID-19 were included in the dataset.

The immunoSEQ Assay, a bias-controlled multiplex PCR, was used to amplify TCRbeta CDR3 regions from genomic DNA. As for how the authors treated the data: Within the assay, amplification of reference gene primers was used to estimate how many nucleated cells each sample contained. Sequence reads were collapsed and filtered to measure the absolute abundance of every unique TCRbeta CDR3 rearrangement. For each sample, productive Simpson clonality was calculated as the square root of Simpson's diversity index over productive rearrangements. TCRdb holds this immuneACCESS table with in-frame rearrangements only. Some clones are missing; in checked studies, unresolved V genes explain under half, and the rest has no known cause. For V, J and clone size, that table is used; D and trimming come from the DNA. Present in this sample are around 20,000 clones, around 91% of which were seen just once. Together, the top ten hold approximately 7.7% of the sample.

Each collaborating institution followed its own protocols to collect whole blood in K2EDTA tubes. For TCRbeta analysis, collaborators shipped samples as frozen whole blood, isolated PBMCs, or DNA extracted from either of those sample types. This clone was observed a single time. The target of this receptor is not known. Nothing much larger sits one base from this clone, and base qualities are not available. Counted from cysteine to phenylalanine, this CDR3 has 15 amino acids. The only DNA kept is the CDR3, 45 bases in frame from the first base. V is reduced by 5 bases and J by 9 bases, leaving a spacing of 20 bases between them. CDR1 and CDR2 are drawn from the germline V gene (reference sequence): MNHEY, SMNVEV. Points the paper makes about the study in general: How much clinical and demographic metadata was included differed by source and by participant, and the metadata was provided uncurated.

This chain joins TRBV27 to TRBJ2-1; the D region possibly corresponds to TRBD1 (7 bases align). Sequencing input: peripheral blood. This receptor was obtained from a human donor in a cohort sampled during active COVID-19. This receptor carries the CDR3 CASSHRRQGGIEQFF. In nucleotides, the sequence is TGTGCCAGCAGTCATCGCCGACAGGGAGGTATTGAGCAGTTCTTC.